These 15 T cell receptor beta chains were sequenced from one sample in a study of response to subunit inactivated influenza vaccine (dated by TCRdb to between 2018 and 2020). Libraries were built with RT-PCR. The sequencing machine was an Illumina HiSeq 2500. The public sequencing data were trimmed at Q25 with fastp and processed into clonotypes with MiXCR by TCRdb, which kept only in-frame beta chains. Rows merge per CDR3 protein into single entries with the most common DNA and genes. The sample table records around 480,000 distinct CDR3 sequences; approximately 17% of these occur just once. The ten most abundant clones make up about 3% of the sample. The source material was CD4+ T cells sorted from PBMCs, sampled less than 30 months after vaccination. All receptors derive from a man aged 45-69 years who received an inactivated influenza vaccine. Donor details come from another sample of the same person, matched by shared clones.

The table lists this clonotype with a few counts. The chain has TRBV15 and TRBJ2-3, with TRBD2 as a possible D gene (5 bases). CDR1 and CDR2 from the germline V gene are LNHNV and YYDKDF (reference sequence). V was pared by 4 bases and J by 5 bases, with 13 bases between. The length of the CDR3 is 14 residues. The CDR3 reads CATSKGRAGDTQYF. CDR3 DNA: TGTGCCACCAGCAAGGGTAGGGCGGGAGATACGCAGTATTTT. The full variable domain, its missing parts supplied by reference TRBV15 and TRBJ2-3, is DAMVIQNPRYQVTQFGKPVTLSCSQTLNHNVMYWYQQKSSQAPKLLFHYYDKDFNNEADTPDNFQSRRPNTSFCFLDIRSPGLGDTAMYLCATSKGRAGDTQYFGPGTRLTVL.

The sample holds a few counts of this clonotype. The chain couples TRBV5-1 to TRBJ2-3; D might be TRBD2 (6 bases). The CDR3 contains 15 residues. V lost 4 bases to trimming and J lost 6 bases, with 18 bases between them. In germline, CDR1 is SGHRS, CDR2 YFSETQ. The CDR3 DNA is TGCGCCAGCAGCCGGGACGGGGGTAATTCCGATACGCAGTATTTT. Translation: CASSRDGGNSDTQYF. Combining the CDR3 with reference TRBV5-1 and TRBJ2-3 gives the whole variable domain KAGVTQTPRYLIKTRGQQVTLSCSPISGHRSVSWYQQTPGQGLQFLFEYFSETQRNKGNFPGRFSGRQFSNSRSEMNVSTLELGDSALYLCASSRDGGNSDTQYFGPGTRLTVL.

In this sample, this clonotype turned up once. The chain uses TRBV6-2 or TRBV6-3 and TRBJ2-1, with D perhaps matching TRBD1 (6 bases). V was shortened by 6 bases and J by 4 bases, with 13 bases between the two germline ends. The CDR3 is made up of 14 amino acids. CDR1 is MNHEY, CDR2 SVGEGT, per germline. The CDR3 sequence: CASRSGTLYNEQFF. Written as DNA, the CDR3 is TGTGCCAGCAGGTCCGGGACATTATACAATGAGCAGTTCTTC.

This clonotype was observed at least ten times. The chain uses TRBV29-1 and TRBJ1-4; 10 bases align to TRBD1. Trimming removed 4 bases from V and 8 bases from J; junction bases left unmatched: 10. The CDR3 length is 15 residues. Germline CDR1 and CDR2: SQVTM and ANQGSEA. The CDR3 coding sequence is TGCAGCGTTGGCCCCCGGACAGGGGGGGGCGAAAAACTGTTTTTT. Its translation is CSVGPRTGGGEKLFF.

In its sample, this clonotype was seen a few times. Here the CDR3 DNA reads TGTGCCAGCAGCTTAGCGGGGAAAGGCTCCTACGAGCAGTACTTC. Its translation is CASSLAGKGSYEQYF. V gene TRBV7-6 combines with J gene TRBJ2-7, with unresolved D. Trimming removed 0 bases from V and 0 bases from J, with 9 bases in between. The CDR3 is made up of 15 amino acids. Germline CDR1 is SGHVS and CDR2 is FNYEAQ.

The chain joins TRBV10-2 to TRBJ2-1; TRBD2 agrees at 7 bases. J was trimmed by 2 bases and V by 3 bases; bases with no gene match: 7. The CDR3 is 16 amino acids. Germline V gives CDR1 WSHSY, CDR2 SAAADI. The CDR3 nucleotides read TGCGCCAGCAGTGACTCACTGCGGGGGACCTACAATGAGCAGTTCTTC. Its translation: CASSDSLRGTYNEQFF.

This clonotype was seen more than once but under ten times. The chain carries TRBV2 and TRBJ2-4; 8 bases are a match to TRBD2. Germline lookup yields CDR1 SNHLY and CDR2 FYNNEI. V lost 5 bases and J lost 0; bases outside the gene matches: 9. This CDR3 is built from 17 residues. This CDR3 is CASSSEAGGPAKNIQYF. The CDR3 DNA reads as TGTGCCAGCAGTTCTGAGGCGGGAGGACCAGCCAAAAACATTCAGTACTTC. Full variable domain (rest looked up from reference TRBV2 and TRBJ2-4): EPEVTQTPSHQVTQMGQEVILRCVPISNHLYFYWYRQILGQKVEFLVSFYNNEISEKSEIFDDQFSVERPDGSNFTLKIRSTKLEDSAMYFCASSSEAGGPAKNIQYFGAGTRLSVL.

This clonotype was found a few times. The chain combines TRBV5-1 with TRBJ2-1; a possible D gene is TRBD2 (5 bases). CDR1 is SGHRS, CDR2 YFSETQ, per germline. The V end was cut by 0 bases, the J end by 9 bases, with 19 bases between. This CDR3 spans 16 amino acids. The CDR3 is CASSLAWTGSTVEQFF. The CDR3 nucleotides read TGCGCCAGCAGCTTGGCCTGGACGGGGAGCACGGTTGAGCAGTTCTTC.

This clonotype has more than one count but fewer than ten. V is TRBV28 and J is TRBJ2-7, with D perhaps assigned TRBD1 or TRBD2 (5 bases each). Trimming took off 5 bases at V and 3 bases at J, with 14 bases between the two ends. The CDR3 is 14 amino acids. Germline loops: CDR1 MDHEN, CDR2 SYDVKM. The CDR3 loop is CASSGGDTYYEQYF. The CDR3 nucleotides read TGTGCCAGCAGTGGGGGTGACACCTACTACGAGCAGTACTTC.

As concerns this clonotype: The junction differs from germline at one of its ends, possibly a read error. V usage is TRBV3-1 and J usage is TRBJ1-3; possibly TRBD1 for D (5 bases). Germline V CDR1 and CDR2: LGHDT, YNNKEL (reference sequence). The CDR3 loop spans 17 amino acids. The CDR3 spells CACSQLNGALFGNTIYF. The CDR3, as DNA: TGTGCCTGCAGCCAGCTAAACGGGGCCCTCTTTGGAAACACCATATATTTT.

This clonotype was picked up a small number of times. The rearrangement uses TRBV6-1 and TRBJ1-2, with 8 bases lining up with TRBD1. The CDR3 loop spans 14 amino acids. Trimming at V came to 7 bases and at J to 0 bases, leaving 4 bases not matched to a gene. Looked up from germline, CDR1 is MNHNS and CDR2 is SASEGT. CDR3 in amino acids: CASTPGGPNYGYTF. CDR3 bases: TGTGCCAGCACCCCAGGGGGCCCTAACTATGGCTACACCTTC.

The chain links TRBV4-2 to TRBJ1-2; 8 bases align to TRBD1. The CDR3 sequence is 13 residues long. The trim removed 4 bases at V and 8 bases at J, leaving 6 bases unmatched. Germline-derived CDR1 and CDR2 are LGHNA and YNFKEQ. The CDR3 is CASSRADREGYTF. CDR3 DNA: TGTGCCAGCAGCCGGGCGGACAGGGAGGGCTACACCTTC.

The chain joins TRBV4-2 to TRBJ2-6, with 11 bases aligning to TRBD1. Germline values: CDR1 LGHNA, CDR2 YNFKEQ. The CDR3 totals 23 residues. J lost 0 bases, V lost 5 bases, and 21 bases had no gene match. CDR3 loop: CASSKRHGQGAGGVSSGANVLTF. The CDR3 DNA reads TGTGCCAGCAGCAAGAGACATGGACAGGGGGCCGGTGGGGTGAGCTCTGGGGCCAACGTCCTGACTTTC.

This chain joins TRBV11-2 and TRBJ2-7, with unresolved D. CDR3 length: 15 amino acids. V dropped 3 bases and J dropped 0 bases, with 12 bases sitting between them. From germline, CDR1 is SGHAT and CDR2 FQNNGV. The DNA of the CDR3 is TGTGCCAGCAGCTTGGAGTTCGGAATCTCCTACGAGCAGTACTTC. It yields the protein CASSLEFGISYEQYF.

This clonotype was counted only a few times. This rearrangement joins TRBV6-1 to TRBJ1-1; 8 nucleotides line up with TRBD1. Looked up from germline, CDR1 is MNHNS and CDR2 is SASEGT. The CDR3 contains 17 residues. Germline trimming cut 5 bases from V and 7 bases from J; bases unmatched to any gene: 18. In DNA, the CDR3 is TGTGCCAGCAGTCAACGGCGGACAGGGTTGGGCCAGTTTGAAGCTTTCTTT. Its translation is CASSQRRTGLGQFEAFF.